The text below deals with one TCR beta chain. Its specificity is not known. This CDR3 has 13 residues. The germline V and J ends were trimmed by 10 bases and 7 bases, with 14 bases remaining between them. From RNA transcripts, TCR beta CDR3 regions were amplified. Using the HTBI primer set, a first-round RT-PCR was run on the TCR CDR3. TCRdb independently ran MiXCR on the multiplex PCR reads; one entry per CDR3 protein. The sample records hundreds of thousands of distinct CDR3 sequences, approximately 19% being singletons. This sample is drawn from a study of T cells in Graves' hyperthyroidism and ophthalmopathy. Findings and caveats of the study: From stable hyperthyroidism, ophthalmopathy was separated by a 13 V-J model.

Exclusions: uncontrolled infection, other autoimmune disease, pregnancy, lactation. Clinicians diagnosed patients from clinical symptoms, serum thyroxine and TRAb, thyroid ultrasound and orbital computed tomography. An approximately 9.8 ml volume of fresh peripheral blood provided the PBMCs. This TCR came from a woman between 50 and 59 years old with Graves' hyperthyroidism that later progressed to Graves' ophthalmopathy. Sequenced: blood. The chain recombines TRBV12-3 or TRBV12-4 with TRBJ1-6; D is uncertain. For the CDR3, the DNA is TGTGCCATTCAGAGCGAGCGCAATTCACCCCTCCACTTT. Its protein product is CAIQSERNSPLHF.